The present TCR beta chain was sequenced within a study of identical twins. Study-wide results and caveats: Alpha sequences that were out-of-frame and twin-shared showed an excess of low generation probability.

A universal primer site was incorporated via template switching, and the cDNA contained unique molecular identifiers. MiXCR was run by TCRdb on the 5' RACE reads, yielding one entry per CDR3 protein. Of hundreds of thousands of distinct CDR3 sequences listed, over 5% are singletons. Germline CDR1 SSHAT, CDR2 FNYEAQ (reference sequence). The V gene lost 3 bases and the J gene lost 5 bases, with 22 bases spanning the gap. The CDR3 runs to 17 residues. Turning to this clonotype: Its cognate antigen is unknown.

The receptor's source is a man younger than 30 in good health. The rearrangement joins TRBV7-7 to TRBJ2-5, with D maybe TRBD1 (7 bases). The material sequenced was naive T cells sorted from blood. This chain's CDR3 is CASSFQGGVKGEETQYF. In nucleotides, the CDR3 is TGTGCCAGCAGCTTCCAGGGGGGTGTGAAAGGGGAGGAGACCCAGTACTTC.